Sequencing of this T cell receptor (beta chain) was carried out in a study of blood T cell repertoires in COVID-19. Recruitment covered about 25 US areas and drew participants whose ages spanned about 18 to 90 years. Among Cohort 3 donors, those recovered had two negative PCRs, clearance, or symptom resolution. Authors' data handling: Reference gene primer amplification gave estimated nucleated cell counts. Profiled with immunoSEQ multiplex PCR; TCRdb holds only in-frame clones, not every one. Clone size and V and J calls were adopted from that table, with D and trimming inferred from the DNA. The repertoire includes roughly 200,000 clones, less than 85% of them detected once, and approximately 18% sits in the top ten. Per the germline V gene, CDR1 is MDHEN and CDR2 is SYDVKM. Unmatched junction bases numbered 7, after V lost 4 bases and J lost 10 bases. The CDR3 covers 13 residues.

Sequenced sample: PBMCs or T cells enriched from blood (not recorded which). V and J are TRBV28 and TRBJ1-1; TRBD1 agrees at 9 bases. The sequence was collected from a man aged 35-49 years who had recovered from COVID-19. This CDR3 reads CASSSGTGYLAFF. As DNA, the CDR3 is TGTGCCAGCAGTTCCGGGACAGGGTATTTAGCTTTCTTT.